A single sample gave rise to the 30 T cell receptor beta chains below, sequenced in a study of shared clonotypes between healthy human individuals. Here immunoSEQ multiplex PCR was the method, and the copy in TCRdb shows in-frame clones only, minus some. In the table there are some 2,000,000 clones, nearly 97% of which are singletons. The sequenced sample was naive CD4+ T cells sorted from blood. Specified subset: CD45RA+ positively selected. Every receptor here comes from a man between 18 and 35 years old in good health.

The V call is TRBV5-6, the J call TRBJ2-7; 7 bases map to TRBD2. After removal of 0 bases from V and 5 bases from J, the junction contained 5 bases not matched to a gene. The CDR3 runs to 14 residues. Germline values: CDR1 SGHDT, CDR2 YYEEEE. The CDR3 sequence: CASSLESGGDEQYF. The CDR3 region has the DNA TGTGCCAGCAGCTTGGAATCGGGAGGCGACGAGCAGTACTTC.

Regarding this clone: At one of its ends the junction is not consistent with the germline gene, which may arise from a read error. The V and J genes are TRBV4-1 and TRBJ1-6; D is perhaps TRBD1 (6 bases). Germline-derived CDR1 and CDR2 are MGHRA and YSYEKL. The length of the CDR3 is 15 residues. The CDR3: CANSQEGRGNSPLHF. Here the CDR3 DNA reads TGCGCCAACAGCCAAGAGGGCAGGGGAAATTCACCCCTCCACTTT.

The chain combines TRBV6-5 with TRBJ2-7; the D gene could be TRBD1 or TRBD2 (6 bases each). Germline CDR1 MNHEY, CDR2 SVGAGI. V gave up 2 bases and J gave up 7 bases, with 9 bases separating them. CDR3 length: 12 residues. The CDR3 here is CASSYGGREQYF. CDR3 bases: TGTGCCAGCAGTTACGGGGGGCGTGAGCAGTACTTC.

The chain links TRBV28 to TRBJ2-1; maybe TRBD2 (5 bases). V lost 2 bases to trimming and J lost 4 bases, with 9 bases between them. Germline V gives CDR1 MDHEN, CDR2 SYDVKM. This CDR3 region has 14 residues. The CDR3 nucleotides read TGTGCCAGCAGTTTACGGGGAACTTACAATGAGCAGTTCTTC. As protein: CASSLRGTYNEQFF.

The gene calls are TRBV5-1 and TRBJ2-2; 8 bases are shared with TRBD1. The CDR3 consists of 16 residues. In germline, CDR1 is SGHRS, CDR2 YFSETQ. V trimming: 2 bases; J trimming: 1 base; junction bases outside the gene matches: 4. The CDR3 DNA is TGCGCCAGCAGCTTAGGACAGGGCCTGAACACCGGGGAGCTGTTTTTT. Protein product: CASSLGQGLNTGELFF.

CDR3 bases: TGTGCCAGCTACACGCTTAGCGGGAGCGGGGAAAACATTCAGTACTTC. This sequence encodes CASYTLSGSGENIQYF. The chain carries TRBV5-6 and TRBJ2-4, with 9 bases aligning to TRBD2. Germline V gene lookup returns CDR1 SGHDT and CDR2 YYEEEE. The ends lost 7 bases at V and 5 bases at J; junction bases unmatched: 13. The CDR3 sequence is 16 residues long.

This clone was found once. The chain has TRBV10-3 and TRBJ1-4; TRBD1 is a possible D gene (5 bases). The germline gives CDR1 ENHRY, CDR2 SYGVKD. There are 15 residues in the CDR3. The V gene lost 6 bases and the J gene lost 7 bases, with 18 bases spanning the gap. The CDR3 region is CAISPGRKGLEKLFF. The CDR3 nucleotides are TGTGCCATCAGCCCGGGAAGGAAGGGGCTTGAAAAACTGTTTTTT.

The chain is built from TRBV30 and TRBJ1-1; D is unclear. The CDR3 runs to 13 residues. From germline, CDR1 is GTSNPN and CDR2 SVGIG (reference sequence). Trimming cost V 0 bases and J 2 bases, with 7 bases left between them. For the CDR3, the DNA is TGTGCCTGGAGTGTAGCGGTAAACACTGAAGCTTTCTTT. Its translation: CAWSVAVNTEAFF. Looking up the rest from reference TRBV30 and TRBJ1-1 gives the full variable domain: SQTIHQWPATLVQPVGSPLSLECTVEGTSNPNLYWYRQAAGRGLQLLFYSVGIGQISSEVPQNLSASRPQDRQFILSSKKLLLSDSGFYLCAWSVAVNTEAFFGQGTRLTVV.

The rearrangement uses TRBV6-1 and TRBJ1-1; unclear D gene. The V end was cut by 7 bases, the J end by 4 bases, with 19 bases between. The V gene's germline CDR1 is MNHNS and CDR2 SASEGT. This CDR3 is built from 15 residues. CDR3 amino acids: CASTPKWAVGTEAFF. DNA for the CDR3: TGTGCCAGCACCCCCAAGTGGGCGGTCGGCACTGAAGCTTTCTTT.

The chain joins TRBV4-3 to TRBJ2-5; the D call may be TRBD1 or TRBD2 (5 bases each). The ends were cut back, 0 bases at V and 5 bases at J, with 13 bases in the middle. Germline-derived CDR1 and CDR2 are LGHNA and YSLEER. CDR3 length: 15 amino acids. Written as DNA, the CDR3 is TGCGCCAGCAGCCAAGAGTGGCAGGGACCGGAGACCCAGTACTTC. This gives the protein CASSQEWQGPETQYF.

This clone is a singleton in its sample. The chain is built from TRBV5-6 and TRBJ2-1, with 10 bases identical to TRBD2. The length of the CDR3 is 18 residues. V trimming: 2 bases; J trimming: 0 bases; junction bases outside the gene matches: 8. From germline, CDR1 is SGHDT and CDR2 YYEEEE. The CDR3 loop reads CASSFVTSGRSSYNEQFF. The CDR3, as DNA: TGTGCCAGCAGCTTTGTGACTAGCGGGCGGAGCTCCTACAATGAGCAGTTCTTC.

V gene TRBV10-1 combines with J gene TRBJ1-6; TRBD1 might be the D (6 bases). V was shortened by 0 bases and J by 9 bases, with 12 bases between the two germline ends. CDR3 length: 15 amino acids. Per germline, CDR1 WNHNN and CDR2 SYGVQD (reference sequence). CDR3 region: CASSESRGGGSPLHF. CDR3 DNA sequence: TGCGCCAGCAGTGAGTCAAGGGGAGGGGGTTCACCCCTCCACTTT.

In its sample, this clone was seen once. The CDR3: CASSNRDRTYEQYF. In nucleotides, the CDR3 is TGTGCCAGCAGTAACCGGGACAGGACCTACGAGCAGTACTTC. The V call is TRBV27, the J call TRBJ2-7; TRBD1 matches at 8 bases. From germline, CDR1 is MNHEY and CDR2 SMNVEV (reference sequence). The CDR3 runs 14 residues. V shed 5 bases and J 2 bases; nucleotides not matched to a gene: 5.

The chain combines TRBV13 with TRBJ2-2; TRBD2 aligns across 13 bases. This CDR3 spans 16 amino acids. Germline V gene lookup returns CDR1 PRHDT and CDR2 FYEKMQ (reference sequence). With 7 bases clipped from V and 4 bases from J, the junction kept 6 bases outside the gene matches. The CDR3 DNA sequence: TGTGCCAGCACCAGGACTAGCGGGGGCGTCACCGGGGAGCTGTTTTTT. This gives the protein CASTRTSGGVTGELFF. Combining the CDR3 with reference TRBV13 and TRBJ2-2 gives the whole variable domain AAGVIQSPRHLIKEKRETATLKCYPIPRHDTVYWYQQGPGQDPQFLISFYEKMQSDKGSIPDRFSAQQFSDYHSELNMSSLELGDSALYFCASTRTSGGVTGELFFGEGSRLTVL.

The chain employs TRBV18 and TRBJ1-2; D is unclear. Germline CDR1 and CDR2: KGHSH and LQKENI. Trimming stripped 6 bases from V and 3 bases from J, with 14 bases between. CDR3 size: 14 residues. CDR3 sequence reads: CASSGGFGHYGYTF. CDR3 nucleotides: TGTGCCAGCTCCGGTGGGTTCGGGCACTATGGCTACACCTTC.

The chain links TRBV4-1 to TRBJ1-4; 7 positions match TRBD1. J was trimmed by 6 bases and V by 4 bases; bases with no gene match: 8. This CDR3 is built from 15 residues. Looked up from germline, CDR1 is MGHRA and CDR2 is YSYEKL. The CDR3 DNA is TGCGCCAGCAGCCCAGGACAGGCTAAGGATGAAAAACTGTTTTTT. It translates to CASSPGQAKDEKLFF.

This chain links TRBV7-2 with TRBJ1-2, with D possibly TRBD1 on 5 matching bases. The germline V gene has CDR1 SGHTA and CDR2 FQGNSA. CDR3 length equals 14 residues. The V gene lost 4 bases and the J gene lost 4 bases, with 13 bases spanning the gap. The CDR3 loop is CASSSSSGAYGYTF. CDR3 coding DNA: TGTGCCAGCAGCTCGAGCTCCGGGGCCTATGGCTACACCTTC. The full variable domain, in which reference TRBV7-2 and TRBJ1-2 provide the parts outside the CDR3, is GAGVSQSPSNKVTEKGKDVELRCDPISGHTALYWYRQSLGQGLEFLIYFQGNSAPDKSGLPSDRFSAERTGGSVSTLTIQRTQQEDSAVYLCASSSSSGAYGYTFGSGTRLTVV.

The gene calls are TRBV30 and TRBJ1-2, with D perhaps TRBD1 (5 bases). CDR3 length: 14 residues. The germline V and J ends were trimmed by 2 bases and 6 bases, with 16 bases remaining between them. From germline, CDR1 is GTSNPN and CDR2 SVGIG (reference sequence). The CDR3 loop is CAWSLGDLGDGYTF. The CDR3 region has the DNA TGTGCCTGGAGTCTAGGGGACCTGGGGGATGGCTACACCTTC.

V usage is TRBV30 and J usage is TRBJ2-6; D is unresolved. Between the trimmed V and J ends, which lost 2 bases and 2 bases, there was a span of 10 bases. This CDR3 has 15 residues. CDR1 is GTSNPN, CDR2 SVGIG, per germline (reference sequence). This CDR3 reads CAWSRDRAGANVLTF. The CDR3 DNA sequence: TGTGCCTGGAGTCGTGACCGGGCTGGGGCCAACGTCCTGACTTTC.

As concerns this clone: Other DNA sequences of this sample code for an identical CDR3. Here the CDR3 DNA reads TGTGCCAGTTCGGGGACAGGGGGCTACGAGCAGTACTTC. This translates into CASSGTGGYEQYF. The gene calls are TRBV6-1 and TRBJ2-7; 11 nucleotides match TRBD1. V lost 9 bases, J lost 3 bases, and 4 bases stayed unmatched. CDR1 and CDR2 from the germline V gene are MNHNS and SASEGT. The CDR3 has 13 amino acids.

The rearrangement joins TRBV7-2 to TRBJ2-7; D may correspond to TRBD1 or TRBD2 (5 bases each). CDR3 length: 15 residues. The V end was cut by 2 bases, the J end by 2 bases, with 13 bases between. From germline, CDR1 is SGHTA and CDR2 FQGNSA. CDR3 protein: CASSLTWDPAYEQYF. The CDR3 nucleotides read TGTGCCAGCAGCTTAACCTGGGACCCAGCCTACGAGCAGTACTTC.

The chain carries TRBV4-1 and TRBJ2-7, with unresolved D. Trimming cost V 4 bases and J 9 bases, with 16 bases left between them. Germline V gives CDR1 MGHRA, CDR2 YSYEKL. The CDR3 totals 13 residues. CDR3 sequence reads: CASSPLGPLGQYF. The CDR3 DNA reads TGCGCCAGCAGCCCCTTGGGCCCGCTAGGGCAGTACTTC.

V gene TRBV7-9 combines with J gene TRBJ2-7, with D uncertain. The CDR3 runs to 14 residues. V lost 5 bases, J lost 6 bases, and 17 bases lay in between. CDR1 is SEHNR, CDR2 FQNEAQ, per germline (reference sequence). CDR3 loop: CASSPREPSSEQYF. CDR3 nucleotide sequence: TGTGCCAGCAGCCCTCGAGAGCCCTCTAGCGAGCAGTACTTC.

This clone is a singleton in its sample. Other nucleotide sequences in the sample specify the same CDR3. J is TRBJ2-1 and V is TRBV29-1; D remains unclear. The CDR3 runs to 10 residues. The germline V gene encodes CDR1 SQVTM and CDR2 ANQGSEA. V lost 4 bases, J lost 4 bases, and 2 bases lay in between. The CDR3 protein is CSVGYNEQFF. The CDR3 DNA sequence: TGCAGCGTTGGATACAATGAGCAGTTCTTC.

In the case of this clone: This same CDR3 is encoded by further DNA sequences in the sample. This chain uses TRBV15 with TRBJ1-4, with D hard to call. The V end was cut by 0 bases, the J end by 0 bases, with 5 bases between. Germline lookup yields CDR1 LNHNV and CDR2 YYDKDF (reference sequence). The CDR3 spans 15 residues. CDR3: CATSRDPATNEKLFF. The CDR3 DNA follows: TGTGCCACCAGCAGAGATCCGGCAACTAATGAAAAACTGTTTTTT.

V usage is TRBV5-8 and J usage is TRBJ2-3; maybe TRBD2 (6 bases). The length of the CDR3 is 14 residues. Trimming took off 3 bases at V and 2 bases at J, with 10 bases between the two ends. Germline V gives CDR1 SGHTS, CDR2 YDEGEE. Here the CDR3 reads CASSWEDATDTQYF. The CDR3 DNA is TGTGCCAGCAGCTGGGAGGACGCCACAGATACGCAGTATTTT.

The chain couples TRBV6-5 to TRBJ2-3, with TRBD2 matching over 7 bases. Germline V gives CDR1 MNHEY, CDR2 SVGAGI. This CDR3 has 13 amino acids. Unmatched junction bases numbered 5, after V lost 11 bases and J lost 0 bases. The CDR3 nucleotides are TGTGCCGCGGGGGAGCGGAGCACAGATACGCAGTATTTT. It specifies CAAGERSTDTQYF.

The gene calls are TRBV30 and TRBJ2-2; 7 positions match TRBD2. With V trimmed by 5 bases and J by 7 bases, 7 bases remained unmatched. Germline CDR1 GTSNPN, CDR2 SVGIG (reference sequence). CDR3 length: 13 residues. CDR3 nucleotide sequence: TGTGCCTGGTTCTTCGGCGGGAGCGGGGAGCTGTTTTTT. This codes for CAWFFGGSGELFF. Variable domain in full (rest from reference TRBV30 and TRBJ2-2): SQTIHQWPATLVQPVGSPLSLECTVEGTSNPNLYWYRQAAGRGLQLLFYSVGIGQISSEVPQNLSASRPQDRQFILSSKKLLLSDSGFYLCAWFFGGSGELFFGEGSRLTVL.

The chain links TRBV4-2 to TRBJ1-4; D call uncertain. CDR1 LGHNA and CDR2 YNFKEQ come from the germline V gene. This CDR3 has 18 residues. V lost 0 bases, J lost 3 bases, and 17 bases lay in between. The CDR3 protein is CASSQDTASGGPNEKLFF. The CDR3 DNA sequence: TGTGCCAGCAGCCAAGATACGGCATCGGGCGGGCCTAATGAAAAACTGTTTTTT.

The chain is built from TRBV5-1 and TRBJ2-7, with TRBD1 identical over 9 bases. The CDR3 contains 15 residues. The V gene's germline CDR1 is SGHRS and CDR2 YFSETQ. V dropped 5 bases and J dropped 2; count of bases not matched to a gene: 8. CDR3 DNA: TGCGCCAGCAGGCCACTACAGGGGGCGGCCTACGAGCAGTACTTC. Its translation is CASRPLQGAAYEQYF.